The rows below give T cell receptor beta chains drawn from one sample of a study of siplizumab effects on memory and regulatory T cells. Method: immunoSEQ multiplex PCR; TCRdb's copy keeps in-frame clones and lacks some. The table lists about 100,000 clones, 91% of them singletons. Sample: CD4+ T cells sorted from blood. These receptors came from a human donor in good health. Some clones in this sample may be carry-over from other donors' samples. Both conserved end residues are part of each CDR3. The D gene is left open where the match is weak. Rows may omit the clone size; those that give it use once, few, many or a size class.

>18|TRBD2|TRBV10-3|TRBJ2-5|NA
TGTGCCATCAGTGATGGAGGCCTCGGACTAGCGGGAAAAGAGACCCAGTACTTC
CAISDGGLGLAGKETQYF
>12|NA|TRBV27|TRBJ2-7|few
TGTGCCAGCAGTTCGGCCCCCTACGAGCAGTACTTC
CASSSAPYEQYF
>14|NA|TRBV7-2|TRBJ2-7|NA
TGTGCCAGCAGCTTAGTAACGGATGCCTACGAGCAGTACTTC
CASSLVTDAYEQYF
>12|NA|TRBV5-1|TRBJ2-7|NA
TGCGCCAGCAGCTTGGATTTCTACGAGCAGTACTTC
CASSLDFYEQYF
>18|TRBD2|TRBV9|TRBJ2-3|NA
TGTGCCAGCAGCGTAGCCGGGACTAGCGGGAGGACCACAGATACGCAGTATTTT
CASSVAGTSGRTTDTQYF
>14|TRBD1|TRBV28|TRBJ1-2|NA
TGTGCCAGCAGAACTCCCCAGGGGGCGCTTGGCTACACCTTC
CASRTPQGALGYTF
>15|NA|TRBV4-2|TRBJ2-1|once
TGTGCCAGCAGCCAAAGCAGCGCCCGTTACAATGAGCAGTTCTTC
CASSQSSARYNEQFF
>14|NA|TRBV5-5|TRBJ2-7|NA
TGTGCCAGCAGCTTGGAAAAACGGCGGCACGAGCAGTACTTC
CASSLEKRRHEQYF
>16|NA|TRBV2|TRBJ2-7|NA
TGTGCCAGCAGCGCAAGGGCCGGCAGGGGTCCCTACGAGCAGTACTTC
CASSARAGRGPYEQYF
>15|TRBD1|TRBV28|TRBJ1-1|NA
TGTGCCAGCAGTTTAGTCGGGACAGGGTTTGCTGAAGCTTTCTTT
CASSLVGTGFAEAFF
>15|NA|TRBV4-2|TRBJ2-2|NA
TGTGCCAGCAGCCAAGAAGGGCCGGATCTCGGGGAGCTGTTTTTT
CASSQEGPDLGELFF
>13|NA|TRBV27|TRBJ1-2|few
TGTGCCAGCAGTTCAATCGGGAACTATGGCTACACCTTC
CASSSIGNYGYTF
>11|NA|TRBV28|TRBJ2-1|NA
TGTGCCAGCGGACAGTACAATGAGCAGTTCTTC
CASGQYNEQFF
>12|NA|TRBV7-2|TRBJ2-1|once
TGTGCCAGCAGCGAGGCGAGGGGTGAGCAGTTCTTC
CASSEARGEQFF
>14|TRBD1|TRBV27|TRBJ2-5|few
TGTGCCAGCAGTTATAGCAGGGGGCAAGAGACCCAGTACTTC
CASSYSRGQETQYF
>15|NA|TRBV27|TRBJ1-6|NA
TGTGCCAGCAGTCCTCCATTGCGGAGGAATTCACCCCTCCACTTT
CASSPPLRRNSPLHF
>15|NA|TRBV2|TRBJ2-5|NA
TGTGCCAGCATAGCGAGCGGGCGTCCCCAAGAGACCCAGTACTTC
CASIASGRPQETQYF
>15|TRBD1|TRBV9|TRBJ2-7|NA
TGTGCCAGCAGCCCTAACGCCCTGACAGGGTACGAGCAGTACTTC
CASSPNALTGYEQYF
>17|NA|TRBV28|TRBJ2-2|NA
TGTGCCAGCAGAAAGAGGAGTTCGCAGGGGAGAACCGGGGAGCTGTTTTTT
CASRKRSSQGRTGELFF
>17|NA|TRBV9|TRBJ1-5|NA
TGTGCCAGCAGCGCTCCCACAGAAGGACAGAGCAATCAGCCCCAGCATTTT
CASSAPTEGQSNQPQHF
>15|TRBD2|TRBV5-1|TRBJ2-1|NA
TGCGCCAGCAGCGCCCCGGGGACTAGTGGCAATGAGCAGTTCTTC
CASSAPGTSGNEQFF
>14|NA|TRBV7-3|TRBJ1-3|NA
TGTGCCAGCAGCCGCCGGGGGCCAGGAAACACCATATATTTT
CASSRRGPGNTIYF
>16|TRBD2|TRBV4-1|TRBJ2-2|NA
TGCGCCAGCAGCCAAGGGACTAGCGCGAACACCGGGGAGCTGTTTTTT
CASSQGTSANTGELFF
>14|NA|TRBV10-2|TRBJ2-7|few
TGCGCCAGCAGTCCCAGGGGAGCGCGGAACGAGCAGTACTTC
CASSPRGARNEQYF
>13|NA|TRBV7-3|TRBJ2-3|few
TGTGCCAGCAGCTTAACTCGAGGAGATACGCAGTATTTT
CASSLTRGDTQYF
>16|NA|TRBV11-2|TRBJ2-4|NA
TGTGCCAGCAGCCCTTCTGGTATTCGAGCCAAAAACATTCAGTACTTC
CASSPSGIRAKNIQYF
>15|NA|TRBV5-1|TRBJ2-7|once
TGCGCCAGCAGCCCTGGTGGGGGATCGGGGTACGAGCAGTACTTC
CASSPGGGSGYEQYF
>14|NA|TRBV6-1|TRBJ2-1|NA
TGTGCCAGCAGCCCAACAGTAGCGACGAACGAGCAGTTCTTC
CASSPTVATNEQFF
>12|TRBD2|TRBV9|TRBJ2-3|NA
TGTGCCAGCGCTATGTCGGGGGGTACGCAGTATTTT
CASAMSGGTQYF
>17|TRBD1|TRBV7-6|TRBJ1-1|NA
TGTGCCAGCAGCTTACCAGGAACGACAGGGCGGAACACTGAAGCTTTCTTT
CASSLPGTTGRNTEAFF
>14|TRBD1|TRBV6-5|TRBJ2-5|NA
TGTGCCAGCAGTTATCGGACAGGGACGAGTGGCCAGTACTTC
CASSYRTGTSGQYF
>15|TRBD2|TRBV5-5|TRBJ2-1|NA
TGTGCCAGCAGCTTGACTAGCGGCTCCTACAATGAGCAGTTCTTC
CASSLTSGSYNEQFF
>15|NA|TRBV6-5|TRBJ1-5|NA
TGTGCCAGCCGGAAGGGCCCTAATAGCAATCAGCCCCAGCATTTT
CASRKGPNSNQPQHF
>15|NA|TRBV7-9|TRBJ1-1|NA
TGTGCCAGCAGCTTAGATATGGGGCGTAAGGCTGAAGCTTTCTTT
CASSLDMGRKAEAFF
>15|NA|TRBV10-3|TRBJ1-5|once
TGTGCCATCAGTGAGGGGGCCGAGGGGAATCAGCCCCAGCATTTT
CAISEGAEGNQPQHF
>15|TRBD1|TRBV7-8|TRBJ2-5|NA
TGTGCCAGCAGCTTGGGACAGGGGAATTTGGAGACCCAGTACTTC
CASSLGQGNLETQYF
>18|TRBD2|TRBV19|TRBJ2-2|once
TGTGCCAGTAGTATAAGAGGCGGGGCGGGAGCGAACACCGGGGAGCTGTTTTTT
CASSIRGGAGANTGELFF
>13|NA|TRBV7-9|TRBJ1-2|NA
TGTGCCAGCACCCACCAAACTGGGGATGGCTACACCTTC
CASTHQTGDGYTF
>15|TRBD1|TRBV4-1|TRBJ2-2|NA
TGCGCCAGCAGCCAAGGACAGGGCCCTAACGGGGAGCTGTTTTTT
CASSQGQGPNGELFF
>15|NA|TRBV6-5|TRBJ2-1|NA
TGTGCCAGCCGGTCCCGGGAGTTGGGCTACAATGAGCAGTTCTTC
CASRSRELGYNEQFF
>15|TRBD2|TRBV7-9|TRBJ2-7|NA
TGTGCCAGCAGCTTAGGGGTCCTAGCGGGAGTCGAGCAGTACTTC
CASSLGVLAGVEQYF
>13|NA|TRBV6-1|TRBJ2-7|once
TGTGCCAGCAGTGAAGGGCAGATCTACGAGCAGTACTTC
CASSEGQIYEQYF